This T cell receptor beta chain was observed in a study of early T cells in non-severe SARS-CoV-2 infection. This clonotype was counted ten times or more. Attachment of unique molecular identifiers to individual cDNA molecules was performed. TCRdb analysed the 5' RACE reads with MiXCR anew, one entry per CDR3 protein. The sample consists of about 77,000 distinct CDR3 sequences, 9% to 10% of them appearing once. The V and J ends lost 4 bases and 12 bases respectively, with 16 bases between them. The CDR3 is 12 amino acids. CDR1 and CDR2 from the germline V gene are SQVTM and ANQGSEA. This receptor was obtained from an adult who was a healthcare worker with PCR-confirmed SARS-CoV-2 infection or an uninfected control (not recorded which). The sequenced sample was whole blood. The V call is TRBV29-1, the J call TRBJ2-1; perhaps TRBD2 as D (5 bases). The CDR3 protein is CSVGRNRASQFF. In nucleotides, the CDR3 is TGCAGCGTTGGGAGGAACCGGGCCTCGCAGTTCTTC.